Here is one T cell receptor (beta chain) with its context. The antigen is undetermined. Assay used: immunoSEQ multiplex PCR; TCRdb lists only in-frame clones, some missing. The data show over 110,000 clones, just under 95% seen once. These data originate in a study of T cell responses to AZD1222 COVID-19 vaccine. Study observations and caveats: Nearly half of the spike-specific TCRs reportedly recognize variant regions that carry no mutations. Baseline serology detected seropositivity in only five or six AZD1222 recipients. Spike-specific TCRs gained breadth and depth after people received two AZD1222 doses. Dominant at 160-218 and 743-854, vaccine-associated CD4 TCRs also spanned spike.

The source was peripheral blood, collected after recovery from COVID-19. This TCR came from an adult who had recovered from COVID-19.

CDR3 DNA sequence: TGTGCCGCCCGTCCACCTGAGGGTTATGGCTACACCTTC. Its protein is CAARPPEGYGYTF. V is TRBV6-5 and J is TRBJ1-2; D call uncertain. The V gene lost 11 bases and the J gene lost 5 bases, with 18 bases spanning the gap. The CDR3 covers 13 residues. CDR1 is MNHEY and CDR2 is SVGAGI in the germline V gene.